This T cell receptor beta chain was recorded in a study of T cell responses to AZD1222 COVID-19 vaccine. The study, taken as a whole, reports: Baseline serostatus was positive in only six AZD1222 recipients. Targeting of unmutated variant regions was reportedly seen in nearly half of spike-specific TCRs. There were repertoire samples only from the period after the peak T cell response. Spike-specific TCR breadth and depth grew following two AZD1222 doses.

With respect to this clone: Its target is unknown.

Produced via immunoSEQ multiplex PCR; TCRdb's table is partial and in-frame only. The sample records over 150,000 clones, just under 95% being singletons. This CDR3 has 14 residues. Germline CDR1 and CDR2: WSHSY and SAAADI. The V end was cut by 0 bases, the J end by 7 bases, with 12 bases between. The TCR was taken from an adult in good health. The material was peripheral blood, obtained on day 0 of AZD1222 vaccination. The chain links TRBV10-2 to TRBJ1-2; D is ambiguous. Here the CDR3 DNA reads TGCGCCAGCAGTGAGTCTGAAACATTAGGTGGCTACACCTTC. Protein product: CASSESETLGGYTF.